This TCR beta chain was sequenced during a study of response to subunit inactivated influenza vaccine (dated by TCRdb to 2017 to 2018). As for the study more broadly: The study used deep quantitative T cell receptor repertoire profiling to track responses to a trivalent subunit inactivated influenza vaccine.

The full study reports these points: It was suggested by the authors that each seasonal influenza vaccination may recruit only a limited number of new T cells.

The protocol used for the library was RT-PCR. TCRdb lists the instrument as Illumina HiSeq 2500. TCRdb passed the public sequencing reads through fastp at Q25 and MiXCR, retaining productive beta sequences. Merged by CDR3 protein, the rows form single entries marked with the most common genes and DNA. This sample holds 500,000 or so distinct CDR3 sequences; about 17% were observed only once. The top ten clones comprise less than 4% of the sample. As to this clonotype: It lacks a known antigen. The input lacks base qualities; no much larger clone sits a single base away.

Including cysteine and phenylalanine, the CDR3 has 15 amino acids. Only the CDR3 portion is preserved as DNA: 45 bases, with reading frame beginning at the first base. Sequences MDHEN (CDR1) and SYDVKM (CDR2) are obtained from the germline V gene. V is reduced by 5 bases and J by 0 bases, leaving a spacing of 13 bases between them. The clonotype was recovered from a man between 50 and 70 years old who received an inactivated influenza vaccine. Donor details come from another sample of the same person, matched by shared clones. The chain couples TRBV28 to TRBJ1-2; perhaps TRBD1 is the D gene, with 6 bases matching. The sequences come from CD4+ T cells sorted from PBMCs, collected 23 to 25 months after vaccination. In nucleotides, the sequence is TGTGCCAGCAGTCCATGGGACAAAGCTAACTATGGCTACACCTTC. Translated, it reads CASSPWDKANYGYTF.